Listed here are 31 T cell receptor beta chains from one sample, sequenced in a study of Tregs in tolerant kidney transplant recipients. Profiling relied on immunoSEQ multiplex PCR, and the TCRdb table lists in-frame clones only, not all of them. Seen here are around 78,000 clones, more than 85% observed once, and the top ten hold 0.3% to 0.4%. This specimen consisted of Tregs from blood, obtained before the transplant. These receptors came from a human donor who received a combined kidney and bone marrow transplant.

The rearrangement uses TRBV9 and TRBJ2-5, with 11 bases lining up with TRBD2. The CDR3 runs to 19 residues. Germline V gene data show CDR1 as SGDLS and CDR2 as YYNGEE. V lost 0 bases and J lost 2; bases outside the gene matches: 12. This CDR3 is CASSVARTSGQTLQETQYF. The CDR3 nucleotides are TGTGCCAGCAGCGTAGCTCGGACTAGCGGGCAAACGCTACAAGAGACCCAGTACTTC.

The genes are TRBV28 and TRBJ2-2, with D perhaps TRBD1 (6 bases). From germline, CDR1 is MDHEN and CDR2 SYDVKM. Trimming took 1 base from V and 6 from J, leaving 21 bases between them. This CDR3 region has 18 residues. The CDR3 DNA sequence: TGTGCCAGCAGTTTATCCGCTTGGGGGCTACTTTCATCCGGGGAGCTGTTTTTT. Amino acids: CASSLSAWGLLSSGELFF. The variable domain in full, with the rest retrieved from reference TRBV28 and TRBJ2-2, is DVKVTQSSRYLVKRTGEKVFLECVQDMDHENMFWYRQDPGLGLRLIYFSYDVKMKEKGDIPEGYSVSREKKERFSLILESASTNQTSMYLCASSLSAWGLLSSGELFFGEGSRLTVL.

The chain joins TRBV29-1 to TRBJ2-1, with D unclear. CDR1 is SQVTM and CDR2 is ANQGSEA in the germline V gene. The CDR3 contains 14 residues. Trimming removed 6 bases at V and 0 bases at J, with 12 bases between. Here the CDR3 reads CSVREISSYNEQFF. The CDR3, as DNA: TGCAGCGTGCGAGAGATAAGCTCCTACAATGAGCAGTTCTTC.

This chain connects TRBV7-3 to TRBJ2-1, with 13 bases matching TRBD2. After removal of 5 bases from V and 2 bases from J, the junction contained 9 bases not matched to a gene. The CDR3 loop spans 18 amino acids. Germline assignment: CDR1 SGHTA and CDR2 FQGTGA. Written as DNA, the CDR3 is TGTGCCAGCAGCCTCCAAACTGGACTAGCGGGAGCCTACAATGAGCAGTTCTTC. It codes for CASSLQTGLAGAYNEQFF.

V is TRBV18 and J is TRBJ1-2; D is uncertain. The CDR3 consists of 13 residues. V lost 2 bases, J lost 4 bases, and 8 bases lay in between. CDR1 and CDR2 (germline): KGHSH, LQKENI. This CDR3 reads CASSPGVSYGYTF. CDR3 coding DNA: TGTGCCAGCTCACCAGGGGTGAGCTATGGCTACACCTTC.

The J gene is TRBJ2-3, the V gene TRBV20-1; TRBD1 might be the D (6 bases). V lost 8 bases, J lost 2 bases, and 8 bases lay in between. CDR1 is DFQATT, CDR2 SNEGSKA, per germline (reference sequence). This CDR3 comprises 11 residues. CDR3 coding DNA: TGCAGTACAGGGAACACAGATACGCAGTATTTT. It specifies CSTGNTDTQYF.

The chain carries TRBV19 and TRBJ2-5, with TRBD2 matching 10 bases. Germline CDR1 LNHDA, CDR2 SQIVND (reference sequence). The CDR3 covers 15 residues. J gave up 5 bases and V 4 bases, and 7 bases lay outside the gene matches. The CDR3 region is CASSTLSGRGETQYF. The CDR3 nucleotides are TGTGCCAGTAGTACCCTCAGCGGGAGGGGGGAGACCCAGTACTTC. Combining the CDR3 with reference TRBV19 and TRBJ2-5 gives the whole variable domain DGGITQSPKYLFRKEGQNVTLSCEQNLNHDAMYWYRQDPGQGLRLIYYSQIVNDFQKGDIAEGYSVSREKKESFPLTVTSAQKNPTAFYLCASSTLSGRGETQYFGPGTRLLVL.

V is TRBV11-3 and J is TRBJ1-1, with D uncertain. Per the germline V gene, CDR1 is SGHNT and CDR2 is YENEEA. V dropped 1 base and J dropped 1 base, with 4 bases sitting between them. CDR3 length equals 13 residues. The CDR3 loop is CASSLGENTEAFF. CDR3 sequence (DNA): TGTGCCAGCAGCTTAGGGGAGAACACTGAAGCTTTCTTT.

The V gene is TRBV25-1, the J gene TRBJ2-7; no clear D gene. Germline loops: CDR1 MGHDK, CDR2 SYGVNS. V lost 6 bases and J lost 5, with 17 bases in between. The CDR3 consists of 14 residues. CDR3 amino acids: CASRAPDHFHEQYF. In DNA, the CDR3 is TGTGCCAGCAGGGCCCCAGACCATTTCCACGAGCAGTACTTC.

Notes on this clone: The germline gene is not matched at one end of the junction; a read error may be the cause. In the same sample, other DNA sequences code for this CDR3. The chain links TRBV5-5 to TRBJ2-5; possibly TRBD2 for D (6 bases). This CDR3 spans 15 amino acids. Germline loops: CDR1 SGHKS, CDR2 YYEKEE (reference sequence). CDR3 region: CASSSPIAEGETQYF. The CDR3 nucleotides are TGCGCCAGCAGCTCTCCCATAGCGGAGGGGGAGACCCAGTACTTC. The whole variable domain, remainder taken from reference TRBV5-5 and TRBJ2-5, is DAGVTQSPTHLIKTRGQQVTLRCSPISGHKSVSWYQQVLGQGPQFIFQYYEKEERGRGNFPDRFSARQFPNYSSELNVNALLLGDSALYLCASSSPIAEGETQYFGPGTRLLVL.

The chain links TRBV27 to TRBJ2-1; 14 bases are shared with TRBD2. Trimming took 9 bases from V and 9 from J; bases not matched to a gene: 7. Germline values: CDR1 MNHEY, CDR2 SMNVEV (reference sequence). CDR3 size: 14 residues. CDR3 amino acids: CASLGLAGGSEQFF. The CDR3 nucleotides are TGTGCCAGTCTCGGACTAGCGGGAGGTAGTGAGCAGTTCTTC.

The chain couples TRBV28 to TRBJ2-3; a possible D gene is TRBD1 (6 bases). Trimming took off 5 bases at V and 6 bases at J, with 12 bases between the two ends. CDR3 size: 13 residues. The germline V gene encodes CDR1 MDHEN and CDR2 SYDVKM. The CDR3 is CASSKTGSDTQYF. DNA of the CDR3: TGTGCCAGCAGTAAGACAGGTTCCGATACGCAGTATTTT.

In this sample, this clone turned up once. CDR3 in DNA: TGTGCCAGTAGGACCCGGGTCTCCACAGATACGCAGTATTTT. Protein product: CASRTRVSTDTQYF. This sequence joins TRBV19 and TRBJ2-3; D remains ambiguous. The germline CDR1 and CDR2 sequences are LNHDA and SQIVND (reference sequence). V lost 6 bases and J 2 bases, leaving 12 bases between the germline ends. The CDR3 loop spans 14 amino acids.

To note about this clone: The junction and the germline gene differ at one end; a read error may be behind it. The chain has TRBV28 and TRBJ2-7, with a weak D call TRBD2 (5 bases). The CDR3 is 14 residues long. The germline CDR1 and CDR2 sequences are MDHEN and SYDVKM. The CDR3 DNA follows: TGTGCCAGCAGTTTATCATCAGCTCCCAACCGCCGGGGTTTC. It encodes CASSLSSAPNRRGF.

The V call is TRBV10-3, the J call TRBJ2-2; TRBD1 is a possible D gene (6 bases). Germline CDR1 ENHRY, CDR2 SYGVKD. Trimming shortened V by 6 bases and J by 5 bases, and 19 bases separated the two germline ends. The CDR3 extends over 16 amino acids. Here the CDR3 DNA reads TGTGCCATCAGACGGACAGATAAGCAGGGGACCGGGGAGCTGTTTTTT. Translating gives CAIRRTDKQGTGELFF.

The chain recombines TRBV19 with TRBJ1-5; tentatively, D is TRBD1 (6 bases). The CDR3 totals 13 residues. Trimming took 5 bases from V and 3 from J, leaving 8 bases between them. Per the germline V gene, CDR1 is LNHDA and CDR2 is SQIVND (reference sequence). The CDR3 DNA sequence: TGTGCCAGTAGTCGACAGGACAATCAGCCCCAGCATTTT. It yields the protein CASSRQDNQPQHF.

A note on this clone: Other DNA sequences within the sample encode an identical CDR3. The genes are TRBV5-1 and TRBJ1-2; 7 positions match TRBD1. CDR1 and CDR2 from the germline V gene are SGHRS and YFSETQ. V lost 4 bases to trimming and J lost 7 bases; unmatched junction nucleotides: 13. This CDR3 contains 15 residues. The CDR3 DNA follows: TGCGCCAGCAGCCCTGCCGGGGGACAGAATCGTGGCTACACCTTC. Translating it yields CASSPAGGQNRGYTF.

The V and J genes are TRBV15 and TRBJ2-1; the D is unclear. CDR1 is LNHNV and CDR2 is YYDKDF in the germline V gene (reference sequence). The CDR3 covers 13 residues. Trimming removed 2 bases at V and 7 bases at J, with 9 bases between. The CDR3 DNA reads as TGTGCCACCAGCAGACATCCGGTGAATGAGCAGTTCTTC. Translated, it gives CATSRHPVNEQFF.

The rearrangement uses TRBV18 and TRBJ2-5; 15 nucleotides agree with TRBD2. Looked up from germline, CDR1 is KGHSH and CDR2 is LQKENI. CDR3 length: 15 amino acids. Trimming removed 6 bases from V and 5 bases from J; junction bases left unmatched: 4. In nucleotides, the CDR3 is TGTGCCAGCTCCGATGGACTAGCGGGAGGGGAGACCCAGTACTTC. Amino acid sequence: CASSDGLAGGETQYF.

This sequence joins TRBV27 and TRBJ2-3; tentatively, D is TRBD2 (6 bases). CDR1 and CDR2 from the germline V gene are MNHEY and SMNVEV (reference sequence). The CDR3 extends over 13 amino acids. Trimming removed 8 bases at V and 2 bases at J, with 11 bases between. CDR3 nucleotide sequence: TGTGCCAGCCGGGACTTACTCACAGATACGCAGTATTTT. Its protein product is CASRDLLTDTQYF.

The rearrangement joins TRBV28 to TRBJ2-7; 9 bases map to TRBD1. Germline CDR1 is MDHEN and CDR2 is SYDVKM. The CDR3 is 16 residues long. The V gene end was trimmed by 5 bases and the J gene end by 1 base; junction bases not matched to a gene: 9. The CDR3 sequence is CASSTPGQGRSYEQYF. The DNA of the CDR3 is TGTGCCAGCAGTACGCCGGGACAGGGCAGGTCCTACGAGCAGTACTTC.

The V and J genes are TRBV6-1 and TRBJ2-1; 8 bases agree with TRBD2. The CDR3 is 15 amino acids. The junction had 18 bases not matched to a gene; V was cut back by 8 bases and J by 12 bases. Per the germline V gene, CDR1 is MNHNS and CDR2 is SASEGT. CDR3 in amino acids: CASRRGAGGVVRQFF. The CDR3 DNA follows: TGTGCCAGCCGGAGGGGTGCGGGAGGCGTCGTGCGGCAGTTCTTC.

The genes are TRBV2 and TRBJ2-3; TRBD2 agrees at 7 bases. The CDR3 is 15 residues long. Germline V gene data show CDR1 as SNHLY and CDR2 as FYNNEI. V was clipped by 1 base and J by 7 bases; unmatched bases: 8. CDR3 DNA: TGTGCCAGCAGTGAAGGTGGGAGGGCCCTTTATACGCAGTATTTT. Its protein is CASSEGGRALYTQYF.

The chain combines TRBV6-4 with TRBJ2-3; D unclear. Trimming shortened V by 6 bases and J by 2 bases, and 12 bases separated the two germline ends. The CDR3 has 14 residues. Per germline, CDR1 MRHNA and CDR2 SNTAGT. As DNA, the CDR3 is TGTGCCAGCAGACGTCAGGCGAACACAGATACGCAGTATTTT. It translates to CASRRQANTDTQYF.

The CDR3 loop is CASSQDGLLPTDTQYF. In DNA, the CDR3 is TGTGCCAGCAGCCAAGATGGGTTGCTTCCCACAGATACGCAGTATTTT. The chain combines TRBV4-2 with TRBJ2-3; D gene uncertain. Trimming shortened V by 0 bases and J by 2 bases, and 12 bases separated the two germline ends. Germline lookup yields CDR1 LGHNA and CDR2 YNFKEQ. The CDR3 spans 16 residues.

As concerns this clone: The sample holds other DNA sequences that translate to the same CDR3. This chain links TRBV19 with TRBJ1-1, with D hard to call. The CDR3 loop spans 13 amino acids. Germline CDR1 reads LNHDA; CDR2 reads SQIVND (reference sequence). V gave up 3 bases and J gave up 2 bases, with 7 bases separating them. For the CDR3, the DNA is TGTGCCAGTAGTATTCGGGGAAACACTGAAGCTTTCTTT. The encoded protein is CASSIRGNTEAFF.

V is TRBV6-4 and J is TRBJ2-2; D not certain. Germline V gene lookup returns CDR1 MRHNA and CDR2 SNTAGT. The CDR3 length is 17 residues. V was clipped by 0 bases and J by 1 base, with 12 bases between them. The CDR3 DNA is TGTGCCAGCAGTGACTCGATCAGTAAAGGGAACACCGGGGAGCTGTTTTTT. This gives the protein CASSDSISKGNTGELFF.

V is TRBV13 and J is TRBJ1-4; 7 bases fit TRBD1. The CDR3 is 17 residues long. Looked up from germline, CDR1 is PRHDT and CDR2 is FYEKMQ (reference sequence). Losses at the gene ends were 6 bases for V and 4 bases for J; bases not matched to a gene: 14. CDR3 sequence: CASRLTDRLLGNEKLFF. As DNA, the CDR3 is TGTGCCAGCAGACTTACGGACAGGCTACTGGGTAATGAAAAACTGTTTTTT.

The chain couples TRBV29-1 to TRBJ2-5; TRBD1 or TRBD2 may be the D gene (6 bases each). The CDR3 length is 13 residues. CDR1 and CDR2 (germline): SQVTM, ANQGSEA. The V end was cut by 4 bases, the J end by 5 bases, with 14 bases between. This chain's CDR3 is CSVGGALGETQYF. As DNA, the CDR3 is TGCAGCGTTGGGGGGGCTCTTGGGGAGACCCAGTACTTC.

CDR3 nucleotide sequence: TGTGCCAGCTCACCGCTCCTAGCGGGGGGTTACAATGAGCAGTTCTTC. It specifies CASSPLLAGGYNEQFF. V usage is TRBV18 and J usage is TRBJ2-1; 11 bases align to TRBD2. Trimming cost V 3 bases and J 4 bases; bases outside gene matches: 5. Germline-derived CDR1 and CDR2 are KGHSH and LQKENI. The CDR3 length is 16 residues.

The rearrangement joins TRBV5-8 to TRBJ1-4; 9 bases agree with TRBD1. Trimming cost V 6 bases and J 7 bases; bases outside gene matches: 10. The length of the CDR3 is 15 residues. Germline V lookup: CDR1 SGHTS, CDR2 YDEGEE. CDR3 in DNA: TGTGCCAGCAAACAGGGGACAGGGCTAGGTGAAAAACTGTTTTTT. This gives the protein CASKQGTGLGEKLFF. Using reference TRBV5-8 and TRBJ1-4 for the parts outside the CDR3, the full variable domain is EAGVTQSPTHLIKTRGQQATLRCSPISGHTSVYWYQQALGLGLQFLLWYDEGEERNRGNFPPRFSGRQFPNYSSELNVNALELEDSALYLCASKQGTGLGEKLFFGSGTQLSVL.